Reported below is one T cell receptor (beta chain). The CDR3 is 13 residues long. Between the trimmed V and J ends, which lost 5 bases and 5 bases, there was a span of 12 bases. The germline V gene has CDR1 LNHDA and CDR2 SQIVND (reference sequence). These data come from a study of blood T cell repertoires in COVID-19. Study at large: The origin of the acute and convalescent COVID-19 samples was the United States, Italy and Spain. PBMCs, B-cell-depleted T cells, or T cells provided the cDNA or gDNA that made up the material.

Seattle-derived patients entered the study during active infection and were followed longitudinally. In the source study's methods: Amplification of reference gene primers provided the estimated nucleated cell counts. Assay: immunoSEQ multiplex PCR; the TCRdb copy retains only in-frame clones and omits some. The V and J calls and the clone size are those of that table, but D and trimming were determined from the DNA. The sample has about 120,000 clones; roughly 90% are singletons. V usage is TRBV19 and J usage is TRBJ2-5; TRBD2 is a possible D gene (5 bases). The sequencing input was peripheral blood. The receptor was isolated from a man between 60 and 75 years old with COVID-19, enrolled during active disease. The CDR3 sequence: CASSQSEGETQYF. Written as DNA, the CDR3 is TGTGCCAGTAGTCAGTCTGAGGGCGAGACCCAGTACTTC. The entire variable domain, with the rest obtained from reference TRBV19 and TRBJ2-5, is as follows: DGGITQSPKYLFRKEGQNVTLSCEQNLNHDAMYWYRQDPGQGLRLIYYSQIVNDFQKGDIAEGYSVSREKKESFPLTVTSAQKNPTAFYLCASSQSEGETQYFGPGTRLLVL.